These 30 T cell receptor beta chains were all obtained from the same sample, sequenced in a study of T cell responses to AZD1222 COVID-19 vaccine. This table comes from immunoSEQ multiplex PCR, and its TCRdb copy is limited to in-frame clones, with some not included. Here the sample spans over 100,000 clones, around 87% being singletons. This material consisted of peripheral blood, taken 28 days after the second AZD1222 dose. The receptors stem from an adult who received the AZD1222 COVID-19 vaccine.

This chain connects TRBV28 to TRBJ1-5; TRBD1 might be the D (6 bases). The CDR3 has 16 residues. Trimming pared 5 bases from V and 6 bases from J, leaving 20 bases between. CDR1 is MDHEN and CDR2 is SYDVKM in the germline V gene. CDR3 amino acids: CASSPIQGGGVQPQHF. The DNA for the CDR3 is TGTGCCAGCAGTCCCATTCAAGGGGGTGGAGTTCAGCCCCAGCATTTT.

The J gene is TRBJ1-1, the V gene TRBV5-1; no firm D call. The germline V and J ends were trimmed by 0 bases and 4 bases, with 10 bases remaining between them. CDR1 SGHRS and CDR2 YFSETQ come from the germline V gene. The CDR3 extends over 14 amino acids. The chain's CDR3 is CASSLVGIATEAFF. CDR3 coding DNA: TGCGCCAGCAGCTTGGTAGGGATTGCCACTGAAGCTTTCTTT.

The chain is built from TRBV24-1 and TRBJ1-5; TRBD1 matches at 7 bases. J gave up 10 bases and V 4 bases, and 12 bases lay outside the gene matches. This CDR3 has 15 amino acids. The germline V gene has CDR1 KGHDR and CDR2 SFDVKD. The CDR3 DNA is TGTGCCACCAGTGAACGTGGACAGGAGCTGTACCCCCAGCATTTT. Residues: CATSERGQELYPQHF.

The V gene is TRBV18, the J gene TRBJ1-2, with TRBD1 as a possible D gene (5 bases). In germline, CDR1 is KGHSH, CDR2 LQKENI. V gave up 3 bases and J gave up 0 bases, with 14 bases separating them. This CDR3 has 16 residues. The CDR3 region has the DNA TGTGCCAGCTCACCCCCCCTCGGGGGTACTAACTATGGCTACACCTTC. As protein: CASSPPLGGTNYGYTF. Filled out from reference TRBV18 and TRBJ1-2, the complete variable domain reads NAGVMQNPRHLVRRRGQEARLRCSPMKGHSHVYWYRQLPEEGLKFMVYLQKENIIDESGMPKERFSAEFPKEGPSILRIQQVVRGDSAAYFCASSPPLGGTNYGYTFGSGTRLTVV.

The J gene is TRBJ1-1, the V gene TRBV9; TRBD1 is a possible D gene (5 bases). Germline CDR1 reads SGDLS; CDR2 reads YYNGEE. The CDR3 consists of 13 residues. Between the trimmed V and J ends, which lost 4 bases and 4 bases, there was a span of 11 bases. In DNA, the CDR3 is TGTGCCAGCAGCATCTCCGGGACCACTGAAGCTTTCTTT. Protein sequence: CASSISGTTEAFF.

DNA of the CDR3: TGTGCCAGCAGCCAAGACCGGGTTTCTAGCGGGCCCTACAATGAGCAGTTCTTC. Amino acids: CASSQDRVSSGPYNEQFF. This chain connects TRBV3-1 (or the pseudogene TRBV3-2) to TRBJ2-1; 8 positions agree with TRBD2. The V gene's germline CDR1 is LGHDT and CDR2 YNNKEL (reference sequence). V dropped 0 bases and J dropped 2; count of bases not matched to a gene: 9. The CDR3 has 18 residues.

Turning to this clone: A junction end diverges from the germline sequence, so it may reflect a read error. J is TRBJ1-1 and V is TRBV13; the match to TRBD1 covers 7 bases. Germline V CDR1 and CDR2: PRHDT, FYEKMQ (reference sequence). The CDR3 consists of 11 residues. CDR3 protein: CASSPISGTVF. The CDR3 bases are TGTGCCAGCAGCCCTATCTCAGGGACAGTCTTT.

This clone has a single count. CDR3 residues: CASSYGPGNYGYTF. CDR3 sequence (DNA): TGTGCCAGCAGTTACGGTCCAGGGAATTATGGCTACACCTTC. The chain couples TRBV6-5 to TRBJ1-2; a possible D gene is TRBD1 (5 bases). The CDR3 runs 14 residues. CDR1 is MNHEY, CDR2 SVGAGI, per germline. Trimming cost V 2 bases and J 5 bases, with 12 bases left between them.

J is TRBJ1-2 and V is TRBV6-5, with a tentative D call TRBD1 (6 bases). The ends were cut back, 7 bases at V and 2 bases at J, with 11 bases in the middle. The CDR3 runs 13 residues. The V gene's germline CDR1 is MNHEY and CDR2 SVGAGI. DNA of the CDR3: TGTGCCAGCACAGAGGGGGACAACTATGGCTACACCTTC. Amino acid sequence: CASTEGDNYGYTF.

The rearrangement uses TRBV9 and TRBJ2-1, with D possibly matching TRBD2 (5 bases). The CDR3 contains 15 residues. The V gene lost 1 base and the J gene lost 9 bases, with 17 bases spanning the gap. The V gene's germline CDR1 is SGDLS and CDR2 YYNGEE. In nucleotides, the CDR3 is TGTGCCAGCAGCGTAAACAGCGGCCCAAGAAGTGAGCAGTTCTTC. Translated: CASSVNSGPRSEQFF.

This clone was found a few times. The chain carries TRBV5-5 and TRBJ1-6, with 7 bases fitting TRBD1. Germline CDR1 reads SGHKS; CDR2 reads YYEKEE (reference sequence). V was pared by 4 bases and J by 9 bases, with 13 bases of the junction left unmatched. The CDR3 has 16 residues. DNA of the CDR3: TGTGCCAGCAGCCCGACGCTCCGTACAGGGGCTTCACCCCTCCACTTT. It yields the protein CASSPTLRTGASPLHF.

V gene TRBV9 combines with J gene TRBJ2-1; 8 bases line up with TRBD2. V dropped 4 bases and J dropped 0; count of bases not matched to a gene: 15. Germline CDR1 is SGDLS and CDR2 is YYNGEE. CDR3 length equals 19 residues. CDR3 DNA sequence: TGTGCCAGCAGCCGAGTAGTTGGGGGAGCGGGAGTCTCCTACAATGAGCAGTTCTTC. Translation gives CASSRVVGGAGVSYNEQFF.

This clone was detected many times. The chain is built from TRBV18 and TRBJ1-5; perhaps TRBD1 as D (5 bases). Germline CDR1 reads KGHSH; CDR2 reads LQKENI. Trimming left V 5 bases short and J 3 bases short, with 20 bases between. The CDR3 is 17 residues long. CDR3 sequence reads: CASSTNPGPQSNQPQHF. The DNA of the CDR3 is TGTGCCAGCTCAACCAATCCGGGACCACAGTCCAATCAGCCCCAGCATTTT. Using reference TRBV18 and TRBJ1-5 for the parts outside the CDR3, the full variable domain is NAGVMQNPRHLVRRRGQEARLRCSPMKGHSHVYWYRQLPEEGLKFMVYLQKENIIDESGMPKERFSAEFPKEGPSILRIQQVVRGDSAAYFCASSTNPGPQSNQPQHFGDGTRLSIL.

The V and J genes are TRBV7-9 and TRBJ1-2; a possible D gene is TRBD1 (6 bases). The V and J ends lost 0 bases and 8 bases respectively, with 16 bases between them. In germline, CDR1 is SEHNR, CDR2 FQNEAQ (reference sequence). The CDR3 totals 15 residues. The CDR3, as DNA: TGTGCCAGCAGCTTAGCAAAGTCAGGGGACGAAGGCTACACCTTC. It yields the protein CASSLAKSGDEGYTF.

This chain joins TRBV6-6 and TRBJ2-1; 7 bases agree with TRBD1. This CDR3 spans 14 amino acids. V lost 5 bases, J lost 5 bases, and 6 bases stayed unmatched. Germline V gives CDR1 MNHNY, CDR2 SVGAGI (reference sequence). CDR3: CASSRGQGDNEQFF. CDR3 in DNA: TGTGCCAGCAGTAGGGGGCAGGGGGACAATGAGCAGTTCTTC.

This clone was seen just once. The CDR3 loop reads CASSLRREFEETQYF. In nucleotides, the CDR3 is TGTGCCAGCAGTTTGCGCAGGGAGTTTGAAGAGACCCAGTACTTC. The genes are TRBV28 and TRBJ2-5; TRBD1 or TRBD2 may be the D gene (5 bases each). This CDR3 contains 15 residues. Trimming pared 3 bases from V and 3 bases from J, leaving 14 bases between. CDR1 and CDR2 from the germline V gene are MDHEN and SYDVKM.

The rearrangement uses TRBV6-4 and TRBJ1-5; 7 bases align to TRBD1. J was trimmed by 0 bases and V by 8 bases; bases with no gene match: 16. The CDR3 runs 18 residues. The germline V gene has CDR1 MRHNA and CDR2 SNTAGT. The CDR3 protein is CASGPYFDRENSNQPQHF. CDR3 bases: TGTGCCAGCGGGCCCTACTTTGACAGGGAGAATAGCAATCAGCCCCAGCATTTT.

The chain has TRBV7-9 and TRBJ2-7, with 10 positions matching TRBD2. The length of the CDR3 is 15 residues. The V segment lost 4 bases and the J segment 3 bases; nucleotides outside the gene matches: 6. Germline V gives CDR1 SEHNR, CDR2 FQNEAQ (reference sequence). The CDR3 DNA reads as TGTGCCAGCAGCTCCGGGACTAGCGAGGTCTACGAGCAGTACTTC. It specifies CASSSGTSEVYEQYF.

The CDR3 coding sequence is TGTGCCACCAGTGCGGGCAGGGTAAATACGCAGTATTTT. The encoded protein is CATSAGRVNTQYF. The chain joins TRBV24-1 to TRBJ2-3; tentative D call: TRBD1 (5 bases). V was trimmed by 5 bases and J by 7 bases, leaving 12 bases between them. Germline assignment: CDR1 KGHDR and CDR2 SFDVKD. There are 13 residues in the CDR3.

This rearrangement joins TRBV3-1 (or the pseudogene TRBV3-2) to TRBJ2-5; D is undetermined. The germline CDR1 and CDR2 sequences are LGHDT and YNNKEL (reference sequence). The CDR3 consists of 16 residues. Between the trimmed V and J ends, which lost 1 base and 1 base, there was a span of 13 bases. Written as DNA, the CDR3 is TGTGCCAGCAGCCAAGGAACCTTGGCACCCCAAGAGACCCAGTACTTC. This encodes CASSQGTLAPQETQYF.

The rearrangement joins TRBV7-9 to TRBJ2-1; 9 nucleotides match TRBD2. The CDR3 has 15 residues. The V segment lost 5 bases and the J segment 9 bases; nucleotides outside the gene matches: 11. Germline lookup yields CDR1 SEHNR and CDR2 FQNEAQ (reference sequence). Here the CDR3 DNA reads TGTGCCAGCAGCCCCCAAGGCGGGAGGGCCGGTGAGCAGTTCTTC. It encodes CASSPQGGRAGEQFF.

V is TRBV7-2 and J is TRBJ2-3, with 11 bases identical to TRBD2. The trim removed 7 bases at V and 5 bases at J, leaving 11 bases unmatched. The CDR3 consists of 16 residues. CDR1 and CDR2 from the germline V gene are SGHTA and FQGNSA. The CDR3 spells CASTRASGGPGDTQYF. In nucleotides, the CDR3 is TGTGCCAGCACTCGGGCTAGCGGGGGGCCGGGAGATACGCAGTATTTT.

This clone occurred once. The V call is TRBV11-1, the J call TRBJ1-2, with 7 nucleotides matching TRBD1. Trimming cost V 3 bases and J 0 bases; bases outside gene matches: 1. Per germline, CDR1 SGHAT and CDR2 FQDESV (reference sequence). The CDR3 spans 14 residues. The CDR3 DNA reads TGTGCCAGCAGCTTGGACAGGACTAACTATGGCTACACCTTC. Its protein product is CASSLDRTNYGYTF.

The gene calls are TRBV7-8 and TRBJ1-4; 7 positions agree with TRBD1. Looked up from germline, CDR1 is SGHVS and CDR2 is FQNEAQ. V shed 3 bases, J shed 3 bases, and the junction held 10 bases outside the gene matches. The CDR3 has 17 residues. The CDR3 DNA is TGTGCCAGCAGCTTTAAAGACCTGGGACAGCCTAATGAAAAACTGTTTTTT. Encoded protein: CASSFKDLGQPNEKLFF.

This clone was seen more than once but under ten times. The CDR3 coding sequence is TGTGCCAGCTCCCCGGGACTAGCGGATTACGAGCAGTACTTC. It encodes CASSPGLADYEQYF. This chain links TRBV18 with TRBJ2-7; TRBD2 matches 11 bases. V lost 6 bases to trimming and J lost 4 bases; unmatched junction nucleotides: 5. CDR1 and CDR2 from the germline V gene are KGHSH and LQKENI. The CDR3 loop spans 14 amino acids.

The CDR3 DNA follows: TGTGCCAGCACCTCCCTTAGCAATGAGCAGTTCTTC. Translation gives CASTSLSNEQFF. This chain connects TRBV3-1 (or the pseudogene TRBV3-2) to TRBJ2-1; no reliable D call. This CDR3 is 12 amino acids long. Between the trimmed V and J ends, which lost 7 bases and 6 bases, there was a span of 10 bases. Germline assignment: CDR1 LGHDT and CDR2 YNNKEL (reference sequence).

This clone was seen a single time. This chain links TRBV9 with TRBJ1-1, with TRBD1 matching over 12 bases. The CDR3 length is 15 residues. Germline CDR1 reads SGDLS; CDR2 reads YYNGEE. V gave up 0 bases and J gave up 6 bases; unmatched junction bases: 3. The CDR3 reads CASSVGGQGASEAFF. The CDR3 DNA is TGTGCCAGCAGCGTAGGGGGACAGGGGGCATCTGAAGCTTTCTTT.

The CDR3 loop reads CASSFGGSQYF. The CDR3 coding sequence is TGTGCCAGCAGCTTCGGGGGATCGCAGTATTTT. The chain joins TRBV7-9 to TRBJ2-3; a possible D gene is TRBD2 (6 bases). Germline V gene lookup returns CDR1 SEHNR and CDR2 FQNEAQ (reference sequence). With 3 bases removed from V and 10 bases from J, the gap between germline ends came to 8 bases. The CDR3 runs 11 residues.

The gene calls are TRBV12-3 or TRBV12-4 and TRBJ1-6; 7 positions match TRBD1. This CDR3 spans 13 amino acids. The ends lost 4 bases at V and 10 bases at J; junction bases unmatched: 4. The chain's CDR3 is CASSSGTASPLHF. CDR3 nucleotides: TGTGCCAGCAGTTCCGGGACAGCCTCACCCCTCCACTTT.

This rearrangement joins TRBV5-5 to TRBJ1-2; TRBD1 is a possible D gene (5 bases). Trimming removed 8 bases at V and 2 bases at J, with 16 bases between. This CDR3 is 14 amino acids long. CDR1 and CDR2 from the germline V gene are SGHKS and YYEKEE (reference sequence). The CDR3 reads CASNRGNQNYGYTF. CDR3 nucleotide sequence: TGTGCCAGTAACCGGGGCAACCAGAACTATGGCTACACCTTC.